The clone carrying this T cell receptor beta chain was observed at least ten times. Its antigen is as yet unknown. This entry is derived from a study of prognosis after radiotherapy for stage I lung cancer. Turning to the study itself: There were no patients who received concurrent therapy with stereotactic body radiotherapy. General study results and limits: Some patients went on to develop distant metastases. Their Shannon entropy after stereotactic body radiation therapy was lower, and its change from baseline was also lower. The number of unique TCR clones went down after stereotactic body radiation therapy, with a median of around 9,500 versus 6,500.

Using two-round multiplex PCR, the authors amplified TCR beta CDR3 from genomic DNA. Primers specific to each TRBV and TRBJ gene were used in first-round PCR. MiXCR, applied by TCRdb to the multiplex PCR reads, yields one record per CDR3 protein. Of under 50,000 distinct CDR3 sequences detected, approximately 25% appear once; the ten largest clones hold under 30%. Germline CDR1 SNHLY, CDR2 FYNNEI. V lost 5 bases and J lost 7, with 14 bases in between. This CDR3 has 13 amino acids. The chain couples TRBV2 to TRBJ1-2, with a tentative D call TRBD1 (6 bases). The clonotype was recovered from a donor aged 50 or older with non-small cell lung cancer. The sample was PBMCs, taken before or after stereotactic body radiation therapy (not recorded which). CDR3 protein: CASSQQGLGGYTF. The DNA for the CDR3 is TGTGCCAGCAGTCAACAGGGATTAGGTGGCTACACCTTC.